The rows below give T cell receptor beta chains drawn from one sample of a study of long-term antiretroviral therapy in people with HIV. Assay: immunoSEQ multiplex PCR; the TCRdb copy retains only in-frame clones and omits some. The sample records 25,000 to 35,000 clones, roughly 93% being singletons. Specimen: unsorted PBMCs, collected approximately 6.3 years after starting antiretroviral therapy. The receptors come from a woman aged 40 to 50 with HIV. The CDR3 runs from the conserved cysteine through the conserved F or W. D genes are given only for firm matches. Expanded clones are given a class, and other clones once, few, many or no size at all.

clone_size	v_call	j_call	d_call	cdr3_aa	cdr3_nt
.	TRBV7-7	TRBJ2-7	TRBD1	CASSPGDRSYEQYF	TGTGCTAGCAGCCCTGGGGACAGGTCCTACGAGCAGTACTTC
.	TRBV7-9	TRBJ1-4	.	CASSYRVDEKLFF	TGTGCCAGCAGCTATAGGGTGGATGAAAAACTGTTTTTT
.	TRBV28	TRBJ2-1	.	CASSPWEDEQFF	TGTGCCAGCAGTCCATGGGAGGATGAGCAGTTCTTC
.	TRBV7-9	TRBJ2-3	.	CASSLLGYEGADTQYF	TGTGCCAGCAGCTTATTAGGCTATGAAGGGGCAGATACGCAGTATTTT
.	TRBV14	TRBJ2-1	TRBD1	CASSHWDSNEQFF	TGTGCCAGCAGCCACTGGGACAGCAATGAGCAGTTCTTC
.	TRBV9	TRBJ1-1	.	CASSQDSNTEAFF	TGTGCCAGCAGTCAGGACTCGAACACTGAAGCTTTCTTT
.	TRBV25-1	TRBJ1-4	TRBD1	CATGENRGNEKLFF	TGTGCCACGGGGGAAAACAGGGGTAATGAAAAACTGTTTTTT
.	TRBV7-8	TRBJ2-6	TRBD2	CASSLGITGGSGANVLTF	TGTGCCAGCAGCTTAGGGATAACGGGGGGGTCTGGGGCCAACGTCCTGACTTTC
.	TRBV11-3	TRBJ2-2	.	CASSPLNTGELFF	TGTGCCAGCAGCCCCTTGAACACCGGGGAGCTGTTTTTT
.	TRBV13	TRBJ2-4	.	CASGETAGSRRIQYF	TGTGCCAGCGGCGAGACAGCAGGGTCCAGAAGGATTCAGTACTTC
.	TRBV5-1	TRBJ2-3	TRBD1	CASSLQGQGADTQYF	TGCGCCAGCAGCTTACAGGGACAGGGGGCAGATACGCAGTATTTT
.	TRBV5-1	TRBJ2-2	.	CASSLAVNTGELFF	TGCGCCAGCAGCTTGGCCGTGAACACCGGGGAGCTGTTTTTT
.	TRBV6-6	TRBJ2-3	TRBD2	CASKAGDRPDTQYF	TGTGCCAGCAAAGCGGGGGATAGGCCAGATACGCAGTATTTT
.	TRBV23-1	TRBJ1-5	.	CASSQSPPDQPQHF	TGCGCCAGCAGTCAATCCCCCCCGGATCAGCCCCAGCATTTT
.	TRBV5-1	TRBJ2-1	.	CASSTGTNYNEQFF	TGCGCCAGCAGCACCGGGACCAACTACAATGAGCAGTTCTTC
.	TRBV14	TRBJ1-1	.	CASSPRTQRRTEAFF	TGTGCCAGCAGCCCTCGGACTCAGCGGAGAACTGAAGCTTTCTTT
.	TRBV27	TRBJ1-5	.	CASSPKLGGQDANQPQHF	TGTGCCAGCAGTCCAAAATTGGGGGGACAAGATGCCAATCAGCCCCAGCATTTT
.	TRBV27	TRBJ2-7	.	CASSPWGTPTYEQYF	TGTGCCAGCAGTCCCTGGGGGACTCCCACCTACGAGCAGTACTTC
.	TRBV4-3	TRBJ1-1	TRBD1	CASSQDAGGQGATEAFF	TGCGCCAGCAGCCAAGATGCCGGGGGACAGGGGGCTACTGAAGCTTTCTTT
once	TRBV30	TRBJ1-1	.	CAWSRMNTEAFF	TGTGCCTGGAGTAGGATGAACACTGAAGCTTTCTTT
.	TRBV30	TRBJ2-1	TRBD2	CAHGRGGLNEQFF	TGTGCCCATGGGCGGGGGGGCCTCAATGAGCAGTTCTTC
.	TRBV6-6	TRBJ2-2	.	CASTPSLGFTGELFF	TGTGCCAGCACCCCGAGTCTAGGGTTCACCGGGGAGCTGTTTTTT
.	TRBV6-5	TRBJ1-2	.	CASSPTLGSGYTF	TGTGCCAGCAGTCCGACGCTGGGCTCTGGCTACACCTTC
.	TRBV5-8	TRBJ1-5	TRBD1	CASSLGLGTGNQPQHF	TGTGCCAGCAGCTTGGGACTCGGGACAGGCAATCAGCCCCAGCATTTT
.	TRBV7-3	TRBJ2-2	.	CASSLTGQNTGELFF	TGTGCCAGCAGCTTAACAGGACAGAACACCGGGGAGCTGTTTTTT
.	TRBV4-3	TRBJ1-6	.	CASSQETLQGSYNSPLHF	TGCGCCAGCAGCCAAGAAACACTACAGGGTTCCTATAATTCACCCCTCCACTTT
few	TRBV7-8	TRBJ2-7	.	CASSLEGWEQYF	TGTGCCAGCAGCTTAGAAGGATGGGAGCAGTACTTC
.	TRBV9	TRBJ2-2	.	CASSVGRGTGELFF	TGTGCCAGCAGCGTAGGAAGAGGGACCGGGGAGCTGTTTTTT
.	TRBV12-5	TRBJ1-1	.	CASDRWGYTEAFF	TGTGCTAGTGACAGGTGGGGGTACACTGAAGCTTTCTTT
.	TRBV14	TRBJ2-5	TRBD1	CASSQGQGFSEQYF	TGTGCCAGCAGCCAAGGACAGGGCTTTTCGGAGCAGTACTTC
.	TRBV15	TRBJ2-3	.	CATSTGDFTDTQYF	TGTGCCACCAGCACCGGGGACTTCACAGATACGCAGTATTTT
.	TRBV5-5	TRBJ1-1	.	CASSLDMRNMNTEAFF	TGTGCCAGCAGCTTAGACATGAGGAACATGAACACTGAAGCTTTCTTT
few	TRBV5-1	TRBJ2-5	TRBD2	CASSLRAGGETQYF	TGCGCCAGCAGTCTCCGAGCGGGGGGAGAGACCCAGTACTTC
.	TRBV28	TRBJ1-3	TRBD1	CASSPYGTGTDTIYF	TGTGCCAGCAGTCCCTACGGGACAGGGACAGACACCATATATTTT
.	TRBV4-1	TRBJ1-1	.	CASSGKQGGNTEAFF	TGCGCCAGCAGCGGAAAACAAGGGGGGAACACTGAAGCTTTCTTT
once	TRBV10-3	TRBJ2-3	.	CAISLSGTDTQYF	TGTGCCATCAGTTTATCTGGCACAGATACGCAGTATTTT
.	TRBV28	TRBJ2-1	.	CASRSPYLDEQFF	TGTGCCAGCAGGTCTCCCTACTTGGATGAGCAGTTCTTC
.	TRBV5-4	TRBJ2-7	.	CASSRAQERDEQYF	TGTGCCAGCAGTCGGGCTCAAGAAAGGGACGAGCAGTACTTC
.	TRBV11-2	TRBJ2-6	.	CASSLAVPGANVLTF	TGTGCCAGCAGCTTAGCAGTTCCTGGGGCCAACGTCCTGACTTTC
.	TRBV2	TRBJ1-6	.	CAINKGMSAYNSPLHF	TGTGCCATCAATAAGGGGATGTCAGCGTATAATTCACCCCTCCACTTT
.	TRBV21-1	TRBJ2-3	.	CASSKGGRVTDTQYF	TGTGCCAGCAGCAAAGGAGGCAGGGTCACAGATACGCAGTATTTT
.	TRBV9	TRBJ1-5	.	CASSVEAGNQPQHF	TGTGCCAGCAGCGTAGAGGCAGGGAATCAGCCCCAGCATTTT
.	TRBV5-6	TRBJ2-7	.	CASSLGWGRYEQYF	TGTGCCAGCAGCTTGGGGTGGGGCAGGTACGAGCAGTACTTC
.	TRBV5-5	TRBJ1-1	.	CASSFRGKGTEAFF	TGTGCCAGCAGCTTCAGGGGAAAGGGCACTGAAGCTTTCTTT
.	TRBV29-1	TRBJ2-5	.	CSAGSSTQYF	TGCAGCGCGGGCAGCTCGACCCAGTACTTC
.	TRBV19	TRBJ1-2	TRBD1	CASRDRVLGDYGYTF	TGTGCCAGTAGGGACAGGGTGTTGGGTGACTATGGCTACACCTTC
.	TRBV5-4	TRBJ1-2	TRBD1	CASSLATGGLGNGYTF	TGTGCCAGCAGCTTAGCGACAGGGGGTTTAGGGAATGGCTACACCTTC
once	TRBV4-1	TRBJ2-5	TRBD2	CASSQDLGLAGGQGETQYF	TGCGCCAGCAGCCAAGATCTGGGACTAGCGGGGGGGCAGGGGGAGACCCAGTACTTC
.	TRBV4-3	TRBJ2-5	.	CASSQDVGPETQYF	TGCGCCAGCAGCCAAGATGTCGGCCCCGAGACCCAGTACTTC
.	TRBV25-1	TRBJ1-5	.	CASSEYGQHQPQHF	TGTGCCAGCAGTGAATACGGGCAGCATCAGCCCCAGCATTTT
.	TRBV5-1	TRBJ1-2	TRBD1	CASSLATGNNYGYTF	TGCGCCAGCAGCTTGGCGACAGGGAACAACTATGGCTACACCTTC
.	TRBV5-1	TRBJ2-3	TRBD1	CASASPGQYTQYF	TGCGCCAGCGCGTCGCCGGGACAGTATACGCAGTATTTT
.	TRBV6-5	TRBJ2-7	.	CASSYSAGAAYEQYF	TGTGCCAGCAGTTACTCTGCGGGGGCCGCCTACGAGCAGTACTTC
.	TRBV7-2	TRBJ2-6	.	CASSPQQGVPRGANVLTF	TGTGCCAGCAGCCCCCAACAGGGAGTTCCCCGTGGGGCCAACGTCCTGACTTTC